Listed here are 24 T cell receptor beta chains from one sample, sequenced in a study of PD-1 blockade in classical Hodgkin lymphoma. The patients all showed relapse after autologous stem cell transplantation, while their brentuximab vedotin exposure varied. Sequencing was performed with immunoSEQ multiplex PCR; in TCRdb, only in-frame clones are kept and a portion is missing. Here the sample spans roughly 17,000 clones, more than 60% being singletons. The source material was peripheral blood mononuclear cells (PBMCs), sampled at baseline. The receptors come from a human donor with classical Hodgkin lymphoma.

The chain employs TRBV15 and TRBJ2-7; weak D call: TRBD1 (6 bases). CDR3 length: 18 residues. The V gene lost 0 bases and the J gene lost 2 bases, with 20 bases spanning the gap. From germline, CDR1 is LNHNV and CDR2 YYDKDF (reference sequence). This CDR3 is CATSRDKGETGDTYEQYF. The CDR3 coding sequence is TGTGCCACCAGCAGAGATAAGGGGGAGACAGGCGATACCTACGAGCAGTACTTC.

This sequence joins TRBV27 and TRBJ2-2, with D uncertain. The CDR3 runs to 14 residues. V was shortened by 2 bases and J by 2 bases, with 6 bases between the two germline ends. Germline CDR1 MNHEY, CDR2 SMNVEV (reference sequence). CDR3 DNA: TGTGCCAGCAGTTTACAGGTCAACACCGGGGAGCTGTTTTTT. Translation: CASSLQVNTGELFF.

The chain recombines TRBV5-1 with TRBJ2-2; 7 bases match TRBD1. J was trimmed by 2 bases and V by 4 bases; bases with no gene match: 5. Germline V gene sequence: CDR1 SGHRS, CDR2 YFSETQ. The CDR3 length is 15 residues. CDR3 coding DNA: TGCGCCAGCAGCGGTCGGACAGGTAACACCGGGGAGCTGTTTTTT. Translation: CASSGRTGNTGELFF.

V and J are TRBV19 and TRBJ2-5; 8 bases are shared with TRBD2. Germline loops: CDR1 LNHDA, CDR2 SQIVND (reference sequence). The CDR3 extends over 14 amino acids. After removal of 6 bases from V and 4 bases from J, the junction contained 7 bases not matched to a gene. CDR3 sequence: CASSTSGSLETQYF. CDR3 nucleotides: TGTGCCAGTAGCACTAGCGGTAGCCTAGAGACCCAGTACTTC.

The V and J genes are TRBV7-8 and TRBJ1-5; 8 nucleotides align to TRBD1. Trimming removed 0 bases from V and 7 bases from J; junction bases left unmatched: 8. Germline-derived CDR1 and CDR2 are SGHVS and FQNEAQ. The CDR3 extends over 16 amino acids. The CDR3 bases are TGTGCCAGCAGCTTAGCGGGGGCAGGGGGCGACCAGCCCCAGCATTTT. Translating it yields CASSLAGAGGDQPQHF.

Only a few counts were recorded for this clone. CDR3 DNA sequence: TGTGCCAGTAGTTCATCAGTCAATGAGCAGTTCTTC. Its protein product is CASSSSVNEQFF. The chain has TRBV19 and TRBJ2-1; no clear D. Germline assignment: CDR1 LNHDA and CDR2 SQIVND (reference sequence). The V gene lost 5 bases and the J gene lost 6 bases, with 8 bases spanning the gap. The CDR3 runs to 12 residues.

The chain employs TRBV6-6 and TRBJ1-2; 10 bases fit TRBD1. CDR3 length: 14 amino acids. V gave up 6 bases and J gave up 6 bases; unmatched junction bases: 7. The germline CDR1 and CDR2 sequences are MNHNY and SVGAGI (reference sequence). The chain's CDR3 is CASRGGDRGHGYTF. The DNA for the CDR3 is TGTGCCAGCAGGGGGGGGGACAGGGGCCATGGCTACACCTTC.

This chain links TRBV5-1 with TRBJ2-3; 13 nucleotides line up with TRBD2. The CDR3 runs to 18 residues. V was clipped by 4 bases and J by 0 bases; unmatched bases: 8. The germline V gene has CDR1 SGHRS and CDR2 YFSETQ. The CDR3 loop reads CASSALGLAGISTDTQYF. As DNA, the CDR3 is TGCGCCAGCAGCGCCTTGGGACTAGCGGGGATTAGCACAGATACGCAGTATTTT.

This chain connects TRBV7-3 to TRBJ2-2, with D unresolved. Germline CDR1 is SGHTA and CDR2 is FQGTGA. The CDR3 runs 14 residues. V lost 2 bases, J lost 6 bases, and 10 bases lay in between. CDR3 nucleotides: TGTGCCAGCAGCTTAGGGCCCAGCGCCGGGGAGCTGTTTTTT. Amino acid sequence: CASSLGPSAGELFF.

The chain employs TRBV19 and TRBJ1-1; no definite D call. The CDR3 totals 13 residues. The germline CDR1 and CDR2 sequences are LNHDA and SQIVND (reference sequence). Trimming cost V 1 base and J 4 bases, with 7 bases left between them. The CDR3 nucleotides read TGTGCCAGTAGTATAGGCTCGGGCACTGAAGCTTTCTTT. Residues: CASSIGSGTEAFF.

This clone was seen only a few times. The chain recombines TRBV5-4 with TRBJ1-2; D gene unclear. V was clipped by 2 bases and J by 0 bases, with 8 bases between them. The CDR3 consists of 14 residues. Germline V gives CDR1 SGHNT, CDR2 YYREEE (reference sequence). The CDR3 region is CASSFWRANYGYTF. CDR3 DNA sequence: TGTGCCAGCAGCTTTTGGCGAGCTAACTATGGCTACACCTTC.

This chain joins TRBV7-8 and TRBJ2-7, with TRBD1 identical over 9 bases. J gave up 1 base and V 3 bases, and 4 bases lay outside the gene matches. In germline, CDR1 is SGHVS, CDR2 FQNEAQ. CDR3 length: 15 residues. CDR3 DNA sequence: TGTGCCAGCAGCTTGGCCGGGACAGGGTCCTACGAGCAGTACTTC. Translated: CASSLAGTGSYEQYF.

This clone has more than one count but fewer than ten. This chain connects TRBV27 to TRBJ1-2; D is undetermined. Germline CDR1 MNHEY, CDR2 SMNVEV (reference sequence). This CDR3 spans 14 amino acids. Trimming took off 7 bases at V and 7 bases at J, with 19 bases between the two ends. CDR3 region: CASTQTGFSGGYTF. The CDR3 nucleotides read TGTGCCAGCACTCAAACGGGGTTCTCAGGTGGCTACACCTTC.

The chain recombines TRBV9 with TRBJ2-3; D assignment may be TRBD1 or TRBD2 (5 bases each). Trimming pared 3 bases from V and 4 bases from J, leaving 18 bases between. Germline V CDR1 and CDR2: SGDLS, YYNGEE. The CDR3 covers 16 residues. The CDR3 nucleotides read TGTGCCAGCAGCGGTTCCGGGACCCAGGGCGCAGATACGCAGTATTTT. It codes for CASSGSGTQGADTQYF.

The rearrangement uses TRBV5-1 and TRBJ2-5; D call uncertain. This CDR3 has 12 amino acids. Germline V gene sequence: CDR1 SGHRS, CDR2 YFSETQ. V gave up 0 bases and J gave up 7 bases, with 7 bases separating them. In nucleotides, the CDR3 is TGCGCCAGCAGCTTGGCCCCGGGGACCCAGTACTTC. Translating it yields CASSLAPGTQYF.

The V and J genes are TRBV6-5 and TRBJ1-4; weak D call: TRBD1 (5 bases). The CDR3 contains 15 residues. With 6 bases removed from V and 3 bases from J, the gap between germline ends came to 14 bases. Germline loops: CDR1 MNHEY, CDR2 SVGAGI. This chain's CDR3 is CASSTRGEANEKLFF. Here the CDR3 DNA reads TGTGCCAGCAGCACGAGGGGTGAGGCTAATGAAAAACTGTTTTTT.

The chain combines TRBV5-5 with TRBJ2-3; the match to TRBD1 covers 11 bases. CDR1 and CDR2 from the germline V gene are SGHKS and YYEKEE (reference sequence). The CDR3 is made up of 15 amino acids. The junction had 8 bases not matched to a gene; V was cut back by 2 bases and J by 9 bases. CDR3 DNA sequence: TGTGCCAGCAGCTTAGTCGGGACAGGGGGAGAGACGCAGTATTTT. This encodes CASSLVGTGGETQYF.

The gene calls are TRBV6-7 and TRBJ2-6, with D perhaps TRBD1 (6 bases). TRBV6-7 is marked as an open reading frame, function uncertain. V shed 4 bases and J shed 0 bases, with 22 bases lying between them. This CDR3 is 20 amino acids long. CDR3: CASSSVCTGWGFSGANVLTF. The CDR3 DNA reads TGTGCCAGCAGTTCTGTTTGTACAGGGTGGGGGTTCTCTGGGGCCAACGTCCTGACTTTC.

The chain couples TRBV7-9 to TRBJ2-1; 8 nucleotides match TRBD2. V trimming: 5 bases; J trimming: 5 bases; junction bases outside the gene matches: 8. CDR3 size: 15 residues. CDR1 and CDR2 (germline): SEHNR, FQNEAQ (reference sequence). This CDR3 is CASSRIAGTHNEQFF. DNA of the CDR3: TGTGCCAGCAGCAGAATAGCGGGGACACACAATGAGCAGTTCTTC.

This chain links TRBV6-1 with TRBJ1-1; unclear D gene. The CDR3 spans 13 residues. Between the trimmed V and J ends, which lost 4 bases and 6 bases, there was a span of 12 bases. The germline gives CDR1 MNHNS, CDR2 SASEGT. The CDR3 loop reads CASSALVPSEAFF. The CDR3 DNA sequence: TGTGCCAGCAGTGCCCTCGTCCCCTCTGAAGCTTTCTTT.

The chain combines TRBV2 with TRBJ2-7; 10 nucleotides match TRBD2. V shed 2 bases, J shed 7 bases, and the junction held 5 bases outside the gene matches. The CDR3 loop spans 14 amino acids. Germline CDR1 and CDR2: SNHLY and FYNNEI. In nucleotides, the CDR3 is TGTGCCAGCAGTGAAAAGCGGGGGGGGAAAGAGCAGTACTTC. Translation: CASSEKRGGKEQYF.

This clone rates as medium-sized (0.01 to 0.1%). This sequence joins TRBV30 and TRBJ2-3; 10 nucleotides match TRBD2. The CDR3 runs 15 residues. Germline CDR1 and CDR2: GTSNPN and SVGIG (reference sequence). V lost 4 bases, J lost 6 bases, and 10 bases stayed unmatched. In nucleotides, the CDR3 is TGTGCCTGGAACCTAGCGGGAGTGGGGTTTGATACGCAGTATTTT. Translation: CAWNLAGVGFDTQYF. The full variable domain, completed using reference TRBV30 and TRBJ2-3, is SQTIHQWPATLVQPVGSPLSLECTVEGTSNPNLYWYRQAAGRGLQLLFYSVGIGQISSEVPQNLSASRPQDRQFILSSKKLLLSDSGFYLCAWNLAGVGFDTQYFGPGTRLTVL.

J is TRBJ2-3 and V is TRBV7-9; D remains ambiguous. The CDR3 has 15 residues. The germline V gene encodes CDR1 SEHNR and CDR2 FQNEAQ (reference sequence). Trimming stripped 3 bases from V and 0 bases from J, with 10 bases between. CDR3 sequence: CASSLGGYSTDTQYF. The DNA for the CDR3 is TGTGCCAGCAGCTTGGGTGGATATAGCACAGATACGCAGTATTTT.

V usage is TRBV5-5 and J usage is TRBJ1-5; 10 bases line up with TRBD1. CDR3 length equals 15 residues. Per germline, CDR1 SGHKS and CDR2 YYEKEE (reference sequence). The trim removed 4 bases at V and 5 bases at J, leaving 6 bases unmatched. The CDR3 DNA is TGTGCCAGCAGCAGGGGACAGGGGAACTATCAGCCCCAGCATTTT. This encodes CASSRGQGNYQPQHF.